The 20 T cell receptor beta chains reported below all come from one sample, sequenced in a study of T cells in Graves' hyperthyroidism and ophthalmopathy. It was RNA transcripts that yielded the amplified TCR beta CDR3 regions. TCR CDR3 regions were first amplified by RT-PCR with HTBI primers. TCRdb re-derived calls from the multiplex PCR reads in MiXCR, one entry per CDR3 protein. The sample records roughly 250,000 distinct CDR3 sequences, about 17% being singletons. Sequenced sample: blood. These receptors came from a woman aged 18-35 years with Graves' ophthalmopathy.

V and J are TRBV4-3 and TRBJ2-3, with D possibly TRBD2 on 6 matching bases. V lost 3 bases to trimming and J lost 7 bases, with 17 bases between them. CDR1 and CDR2 from the germline V gene are LGHNA and YSLEER. The length of the CDR3 is 15 residues. The CDR3 nucleotides read TGCGCCAGCAGCCACGGGCGGGATTCGGGGAATACGCAGTATTTT. Its translation is CASSHGRDSGNTQYF.

This clonotype was recorded at least ten times. This chain links TRBV6-2 or TRBV6-3 with TRBJ2-1; TRBD2 matches 13 bases. The germline CDR1 and CDR2 sequences are MNHEY and SVGEGT. The CDR3 consists of 15 residues. With V trimmed by 6 bases and J by 5 bases, 4 bases remained unmatched. The CDR3 nucleotides are TGTGCCAGCAGCCGGGGGACTAGCGGGGACAATGAGCAGTTCTTC. It translates to CASSRGTSGDNEQFF.

The chain employs TRBV6-1 and TRBJ2-5; 7 bases are shared with TRBD2. With V trimmed by 2 bases and J by 9 bases, 12 bases remained unmatched. The germline CDR1 and CDR2 sequences are MNHNS and SASEGT. This CDR3 is 15 amino acids long. CDR3 nucleotides: TGTGCCAGCAGTGAATTGGGGGGGATTGGGGAGGCCCAGTACTTC. Its protein product is CASSELGGIGEAQYF.

This clonotype was detected ten times or more. The V gene is TRBV27, the J gene TRBJ2-2; 12 positions match TRBD2. The V gene end was trimmed by 3 bases and the J gene end by 7 bases; junction bases not matched to a gene: 6. Germline CDR1 and CDR2: MNHEY and SMNVEV (reference sequence). CDR3 length: 16 residues. The CDR3 is CASSLVGLAGYGELFF. CDR3 sequence (DNA): TGTGCCAGCAGTTTGGTAGGACTAGCGGGATACGGGGAGCTGTTTTTT.

The chain has TRBV7-9 and TRBJ2-2; the match to TRBD2 covers 13 bases. Germline CDR1 and CDR2: SEHNR and FQNEAQ (reference sequence). This CDR3 comprises 16 residues. The trim removed 3 bases at V and 10 bases at J, leaving 8 bases unmatched. The CDR3 region is CASSFQGLAGNTELFF. For the CDR3, the DNA is TGTGCCAGCAGCTTTCAGGGACTAGCGGGAAATACGGAGCTGTTTTTT.

This clonotype showed up many times. This chain connects TRBV18 to TRBJ2-3; D remains ambiguous. Germline lookup yields CDR1 KGHSH and CDR2 LQKENI. V dropped 3 bases and J dropped 2 bases, with 9 bases sitting between them. The CDR3 runs 14 residues. The CDR3 DNA sequence: TGTGCCAGCTCACCCCGGGTTCTCACAGATACGCAGTATTTT. As protein: CASSPRVLTDTQYF.

The chain uses TRBV25-1 and TRBJ1-4; D call uncertain. This CDR3 has 14 residues. The V gene lost 10 bases and the J gene lost 10 bases, with 22 bases spanning the gap. Germline V gene sequence: CDR1 MGHDK, CDR2 SYGVNS. This chain's CDR3 is CATRRETGVGKLFF. The DNA for the CDR3 is TGTGCCACCCGACGTGAGACTGGAGTCGGAAAACTGTTTTTT.

This clonotype was counted ten times or more. This CDR3 is CSARGLAGVTGELFF. For the CDR3, the DNA is TGCAGTGCTAGAGGACTAGCGGGGGTCACCGGGGAGCTGTTTTTT. The chain combines TRBV20-1 with TRBJ2-2; 12 bases map to TRBD2. CDR3 length: 15 amino acids. Germline V CDR1 and CDR2: DFQATT, SNEGSKA (reference sequence). J gave up 4 bases and V 1 base, and 1 base lay outside the gene matches.

There are many counts of this clonotype. The chain recombines TRBV18 with TRBJ2-3, with TRBD2 as a possible D gene (6 bases). This CDR3 contains 18 residues. From germline, CDR1 is KGHSH and CDR2 LQKENI. The V end lost 0 bases, the J end lost 3 bases, and 19 bases lay between the germline ends. The CDR3 region is CASSPPAGNGYGTDTQYF. The CDR3 DNA reads as TGTGCCAGCTCACCACCGGCGGGAAATGGGTACGGTACAGATACGCAGTATTTT. The entire variable domain, with the rest obtained from reference TRBV18 and TRBJ2-3, is as follows: NAGVMQNPRHLVRRRGQEARLRCSPMKGHSHVYWYRQLPEEGLKFMVYLQKENIIDESGMPKERFSAEFPKEGPSILRIQQVVRGDSAAYFCASSPPAGNGYGTDTQYFGPGTRLTVL.

This chain joins TRBV30 and TRBJ2-3; TRBD2 aligns across 7 bases. The V gene end was trimmed by 2 bases and the J gene end by 1 base; junction bases not matched to a gene: 6. This CDR3 is built from 15 residues. Germline-derived CDR1 and CDR2 are GTSNPN and SVGIG (reference sequence). The CDR3 DNA sequence: TGTGCCTGGAGTCAGGGAGGGGCCCGCACAGATACGCAGTATTTT. It codes for CAWSQGGARTDTQYF.

Ten or more counts support this clonotype. This chain joins TRBV28 and TRBJ2-5, with D uncertain. Trimming shortened V by 2 bases and J by 4 bases, and 8 bases separated the two germline ends. Per germline, CDR1 MDHEN and CDR2 SYDVKM. The CDR3 spans 13 residues. The CDR3 here is CASSLPHLETQYF. For the CDR3, the DNA is TGTGCCAGCAGTTTACCCCACTTAGAGACCCAGTACTTC.

The sample holds many counts of this clonotype. This sequence joins TRBV6-2 or TRBV6-3 and TRBJ2-1; D remains unclear. The CDR3 spans 13 residues. CDR1 is MNHEY and CDR2 is SVGEGT in the germline V gene. V dropped 2 bases and J dropped 8 bases, with 10 bases sitting between them. This CDR3 reads CASSYADPHEQFF. The CDR3 DNA is TGTGCCAGCAGTTACGCAGATCCTCATGAGCAGTTCTTC.

At least ten counts were recorded for this clonotype. V and J are TRBV5-1 and TRBJ2-3; D may match TRBD1 or TRBD2 (6 bases each). The V end lost 9 bases, the J end lost 6 bases, and 23 bases lay between the germline ends. Germline assignment: CDR1 SGHRS and CDR2 YFSETQ. The length of the CDR3 is 15 residues. CDR3 sequence (DNA): TGCGCCAACCGGGGGACACCCACCTTTTCGGATACGCAGTATTTT. Amino acid sequence: CANRGTPTFSDTQYF.

This clonotype has a count of ten or more. The V gene is TRBV5-5, the J gene TRBJ1-5; 8 bases agree with TRBD1. Germline V gene sequence: CDR1 SGHKS, CDR2 YYEKEE (reference sequence). There are 15 residues in the CDR3. J gave up 4 bases and V 4 bases, and 7 bases lay outside the gene matches. Here the CDR3 reads CASSPAQGVNQPQHF. Here the CDR3 DNA reads TGTGCCAGCAGCCCAGCACAGGGGGTGAATCAGCCCCAGCATTTT. The whole variable domain, filled in from reference TRBV5-5 and TRBJ1-5, reads DAGVTQSPTHLIKTRGQQVTLRCSPISGHKSVSWYQQVLGQGPQFIFQYYEKEERGRGNFPDRFSARQFPNYSSELNVNALLLGDSALYLCASSPAQGVNQPQHFGDGTRLSIL.

This clonotype has at least ten counts. The chain joins TRBV28 to TRBJ2-1; possible D gene TRBD1, 5 bases. The germline V gene has CDR1 MDHEN and CDR2 SYDVKM. This CDR3 has 11 residues. CDR3 loop: CRSGLHNEQFF. The DNA for the CDR3 is TGTCGATCAGGGTTGCACAATGAGCAGTTCTTC.

This clonotype was picked up many times. This chain links TRBV18 with TRBJ2-1; 10 positions match TRBD2. Unmatched junction bases numbered 1, after V lost 4 bases and J lost 7 bases. The germline V gene encodes CDR1 KGHSH and CDR2 LQKENI. This CDR3 has 13 residues. As DNA, the CDR3 is TGTGCCAGCTCACAGGGACTAGCGAATGAGCAGTTCTTC. Translated, it gives CASSQGLANEQFF.

Comments on this clonotype: This may come from a read error, since a much larger clone is one base off. The chain has TRBV7-3 and TRBJ1-3, with a possible D match to TRBD1 (6 bases). Germline values: CDR1 SGHTA, CDR2 FQGTGA. V lost 4 bases, J lost 4 bases, and 17 bases lay in between. The CDR3 is 16 amino acids. The CDR3 spells CASSSSGGLGGNTIYF. The CDR3 DNA is TGTGCCAGCAGCTCATCCGGGGGGCTAGGCGGAAACACCATATATTTT.

There are many counts of this clonotype. The chain joins TRBV11-2 to TRBJ2-2; the D gene could be TRBD1 or TRBD2 (5 bases each). Germline loops: CDR1 SGHAT, CDR2 FQNNGV. CDR3 size: 14 residues. V gave up 5 bases and J gave up 7 bases, with 14 bases separating them. The CDR3 DNA follows: TGTGCCAGCAGCGTCGGGGCAACTAACGGGGAGCTGTTTTTT. This sequence encodes CASSVGATNGELFF.

This clonotype was seen at least ten times. The chain combines TRBV20-1 with TRBJ2-1, with 14 bases fitting TRBD2. The J segment lost 13 bases and the V segment lost 6 bases, leaving 8 bases of the junction unmatched. The CDR3 is 13 amino acids. Germline lookup yields CDR1 DFQATT and CDR2 SNEGSKA (reference sequence). CDR3 bases: TGCAGTGCCCCGGGACTAGCGGGAGATAGACAGTTCTTC. Its translation is CSAPGLAGDRQFF.

Worth noting for this clonotype: This may arise from a read error, as a much more abundant clone is one base away. The J gene is TRBJ1-5, the V gene TRBV6-1; D is ambiguous. CDR1 is MNHNS, CDR2 SASEGT, per germline. The CDR3 is 14 amino acids. CDR3 bases: TGTGCCAGCACCCCCCAAATTAGCAGTCAGCCCCAGCATTTT. This translates into CASTPQISSQPQHF.